This entry is about one T cell receptor (beta chain). Its matching antigen is unknown. The data belong to a study of cytomegalovirus exposure and HLA in healthy donors. Study summary: Later analysis reported that the approximately 130 validation repertoires shared the platform of the approximately 690 first-cohort repertoires. Study-level results: Among TCR beta chains, those listed as cytomegalovirus-associated numbered around 180. In vitro confirmation showed three CMV-associated chains to be CMV antigen specific. Per published reports, the classifier diagnosed cytomegalovirus status with high specificity and sensitivity.

Trimming cost V 1 base and J 2 bases, with 10 bases left between them. Per the germline V gene, CDR1 is MNHNY and CDR2 is SVGAGI (reference sequence). The CDR3 has 15 amino acids. Only in-frame clones appear in the TCRdb table, and some are missing; sequencing was by immunoSEQ multiplex PCR. The sample has about 140,000 clones; almost 85% are singletons. The origin of this receptor is a woman in her twenties or thirties in good health and CMV-seronegative. This sequence joins TRBV6-6 and TRBJ2-3; D perhaps matches TRBD1 (5 bases). The sequenced material came from PBMCs. CDR3 in amino acids: CASSYYLTDTDTQYF. In DNA form, the CDR3 reads TGTGCCAGCAGTTACTATCTGACAGACACAGATACGCAGTATTTT.